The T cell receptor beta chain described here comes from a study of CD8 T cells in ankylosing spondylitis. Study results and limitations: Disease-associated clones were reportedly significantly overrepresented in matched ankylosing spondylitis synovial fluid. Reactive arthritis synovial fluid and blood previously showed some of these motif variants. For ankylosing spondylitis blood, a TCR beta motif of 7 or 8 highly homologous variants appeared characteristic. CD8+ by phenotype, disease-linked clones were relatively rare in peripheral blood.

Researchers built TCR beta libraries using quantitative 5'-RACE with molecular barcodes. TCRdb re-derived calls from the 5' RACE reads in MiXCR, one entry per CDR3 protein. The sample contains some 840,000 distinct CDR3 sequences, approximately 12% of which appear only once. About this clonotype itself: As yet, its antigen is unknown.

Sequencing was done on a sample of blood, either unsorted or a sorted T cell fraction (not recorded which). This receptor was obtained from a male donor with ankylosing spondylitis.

This CDR3 is CATSTPGTDTQYF. DNA for the CDR3: TGTGCCACCAGCACGCCGGGCACAGATACGCAGTATTTT. The genes are TRBV24-1 and TRBJ2-3; D is unresolved. Germline values: CDR1 KGHDR, CDR2 SFDVKD. V lost 7 bases to trimming and J lost 1 base, with 8 bases between them. This CDR3 is 13 amino acids long.